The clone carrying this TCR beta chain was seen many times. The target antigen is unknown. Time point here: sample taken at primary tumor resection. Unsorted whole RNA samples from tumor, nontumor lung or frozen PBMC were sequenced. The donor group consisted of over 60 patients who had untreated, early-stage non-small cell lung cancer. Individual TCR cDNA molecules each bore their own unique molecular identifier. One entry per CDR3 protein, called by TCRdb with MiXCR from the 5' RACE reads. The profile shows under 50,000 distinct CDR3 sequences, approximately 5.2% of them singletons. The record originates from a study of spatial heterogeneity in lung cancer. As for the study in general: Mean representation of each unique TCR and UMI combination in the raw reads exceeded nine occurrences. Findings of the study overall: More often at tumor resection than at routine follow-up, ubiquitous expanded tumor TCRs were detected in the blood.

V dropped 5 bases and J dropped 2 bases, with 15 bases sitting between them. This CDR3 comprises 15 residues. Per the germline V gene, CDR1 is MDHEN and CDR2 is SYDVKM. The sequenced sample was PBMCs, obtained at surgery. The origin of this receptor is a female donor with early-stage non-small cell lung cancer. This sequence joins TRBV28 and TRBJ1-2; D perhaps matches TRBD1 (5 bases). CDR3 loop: CASSPGRRNNYGYTF. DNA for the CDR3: TGTGCCAGCAGTCCGGGACGCCGTAACAACTATGGCTACACCTTC.